The clone carrying this TCR beta chain has a single count. Its antigen is unknown. This sample was included in a study of cytomegalovirus exposure and HLA in healthy donors. With 60 Vbeta and 13 Jbeta primers, the PCR was carried out. Clones were read by immunoSEQ multiplex PCR, and TCRdb kept only the in-frame ones, dropping some. The sample consists of roughly 100,000 clones, over 60% of them appearing once. Notes on the study in general: 150 to 200 TCR beta chains were listed as cytomegalovirus-associated.

The CDR3 sequence is 14 residues long. The V segment lost 5 bases and the J segment 3 bases; nucleotides outside the gene matches: 3. CDR1 is WSHSY, CDR2 SAAADI, per germline. The J gene is TRBJ2-1, the V gene TRBV10-2, with 8 bases lining up with TRBD2. The sequence derives from a female donor in good health and CMV-seronegative. Sequencing used PBMCs. The CDR3 here is CASSITSGYNEQFF. The CDR3 DNA reads TGCGCCAGCAGTATAACTAGCGGCTACAATGAGCAGTTCTTC.